This T cell receptor beta chain is drawn from a study of blood T cell repertoires in COVID-19. This clone was seen a handful of times. The V end was cut by 3 bases, the J end by 8 bases, with 22 bases between. Looked up from germline, CDR1 is SGHVS and CDR2 is FNYEAQ. This CDR3 contains 17 residues. Repertoires were generated with immunoSEQ multiplex PCR, while TCRdb's copy carries only in-frame clones and drops some. This table holds around 77,000 clones, around 83% found once. Sequenced sample: peripheral blood. The V gene is TRBV7-6, the J gene TRBJ1-4; D is unresolved. The TCR sequence derives from a man older than 75 with acute or convalescent COVID-19. CDR3: CASSLGPGSQLGEKLFF. CDR3 sequence (DNA): TGTGCCAGCAGCTTGGGCCCCGGGAGTCAACTAGGGGAAAAACTGTTTTTT.